The table lists the clone carrying this T cell receptor (beta chain) with a count of one. Its specificity is not known. Quantitative 5'-RACE was performed with molecular barcodes, and it yielded the TCR beta libraries. Via MiXCR, TCRdb re-called the 5' RACE reads, giving one row per CDR3 protein. The sample comprises 150,000 to 200,000 distinct CDR3 sequences, around a sixth of which are singletons, and 4.3% rests with the top ten. The sample is drawn from a study of CD8 T cells in ankylosing spondylitis. Study-wide findings and caveats: In ankylosing spondylitis patients, matched synovial fluid reportedly showed significant enrichment of disease-linked clones. Disease-linked clones were CD8+ and relatively rare in peripheral blood.

Sequences were obtained from blood, either unsorted or a sorted T cell fraction (not recorded which). The origin of this receptor is a male donor aged 10-30 years with ankylosing spondylitis or in good health (not recorded which).

The CDR3 coding sequence is TGCAGCGTTCGGTCTGGGGCCAACGTCCTGACTTTC. Its translation: CSVRSGANVLTF. V gene TRBV29-1 combines with J gene TRBJ2-6, with unresolved D. This CDR3 has 12 residues. Germline V gene lookup returns CDR1 SQVTM and CDR2 ANQGSEA. V was pared by 5 bases and J by 1 base, with 3 bases between.